The 8 T cell receptor beta chains below come from one sample, sequenced in a study of blood T cell repertoires in COVID-19. Using immunoSEQ multiplex PCR, the repertoire was profiled, and TCRdb retains in-frame clones only, with some absent. The data contain 150,000 to 200,000 clones, about 75% of them singletons. Sequencing was carried out using peripheral blood. These receptors all come from a woman in her sixties or seventies with acute or convalescent COVID-19.

The count of this clone is one. The chain uses TRBV2 and TRBJ1-6, with TRBD1 matching over 8 bases. V was clipped by 6 bases and J by 4 bases; unmatched bases: 5. Germline CDR1 reads SNHLY; CDR2 reads FYNNEI. The CDR3 runs to 15 residues. The CDR3 loop is CASSEDRAYNSPLHF. For the CDR3, the DNA is TGTGCCAGCAGCGAGGACAGGGCTTATAATTCACCCCTCCACTTT.

This clone was observed a few times. This rearrangement joins TRBV12-3 or TRBV12-4 to TRBJ1-5; 7 bases map to TRBD1. Losses at the gene ends were 6 bases for V and 5 bases for J; bases not matched to a gene: 4. The CDR3 loop spans 13 amino acids. The CDR3 DNA reads as TGTGCCAGCAGCCCCCAGGGGGATCAGCCCCAGCATTTT. Translated, it gives CASSPQGDQPQHF.

The chain combines TRBV5-1 with TRBJ1-2, with D unclear. V was cut by 1 base and J by 2 bases, with 9 bases left in between. CDR1 and CDR2 (germline): SGHRS, YFSETQ. This CDR3 has 14 amino acids. CDR3 nucleotides: TGCGCCAGCAGCTTGTCTACAGTCAACTATGGCTACACCTTC. It codes for CASSLSTVNYGYTF.

The chain uses TRBV5-4 and TRBJ2-1; the match to TRBD2 covers 12 bases. The length of the CDR3 is 17 residues. V dropped 0 bases and J dropped 3; count of bases not matched to a gene: 4. Looked up from germline, CDR1 is SGHNT and CDR2 is YYREEE (reference sequence). CDR3: CASSLALAGGGYNEQFF. As DNA, the CDR3 is TGTGCCAGCAGCTTGGCCCTAGCGGGAGGGGGCTACAATGAGCAGTTCTTC.

This chain connects TRBV30 to TRBJ2-5, with unresolved D. V was clipped by 0 bases and J by 5 bases, with 7 bases between them. Germline CDR1 reads GTSNPN; CDR2 reads SVGIG (reference sequence). The CDR3 is 12 amino acids. CDR3 DNA sequence: TGTGCCTGGAGTGTGTCAGCGGAGACCCAGTACTTC. Its translation is CAWSVSAETQYF.

V usage is TRBV7-2 and J usage is TRBJ2-3, with 9 bases fitting TRBD2. In germline, CDR1 is SGHTA, CDR2 FQGNSA. CDR3 length: 15 amino acids. Trimming at V came to 5 bases and at J to 5 bases, leaving 8 bases not matched to a gene. The DNA for the CDR3 is TGTGCCAGCAGCCTAAGCGGGAGGAGGATAGATACGCAGTATTTT. Protein: CASSLSGRRIDTQYF.

The chain employs TRBV11-2 and TRBJ2-7; TRBD2 matches 10 bases. Germline lookup yields CDR1 SGHAT and CDR2 FQNNGV. The CDR3 is 17 amino acids. The ends lost 0 bases at V and 0 bases at J; junction bases unmatched: 5. The chain's CDR3 is CASSLDSLAGGSYEQYF. CDR3 sequence (DNA): TGTGCCAGCAGCTTAGATTCATTAGCGGGAGGCTCCTACGAGCAGTACTTC.

This chain connects TRBV6-5 to TRBJ1-2, with no clear D. The ends were cut back, 6 bases at V and 4 bases at J, with 12 bases in the middle. This CDR3 has 13 amino acids. Germline V gene sequence: CDR1 MNHEY, CDR2 SVGAGI. CDR3 DNA: TGTGCCAGCAGCCGCGGCGGTGGCTATGGCTACACCTTC. Translated, it gives CASSRGGGYGYTF.